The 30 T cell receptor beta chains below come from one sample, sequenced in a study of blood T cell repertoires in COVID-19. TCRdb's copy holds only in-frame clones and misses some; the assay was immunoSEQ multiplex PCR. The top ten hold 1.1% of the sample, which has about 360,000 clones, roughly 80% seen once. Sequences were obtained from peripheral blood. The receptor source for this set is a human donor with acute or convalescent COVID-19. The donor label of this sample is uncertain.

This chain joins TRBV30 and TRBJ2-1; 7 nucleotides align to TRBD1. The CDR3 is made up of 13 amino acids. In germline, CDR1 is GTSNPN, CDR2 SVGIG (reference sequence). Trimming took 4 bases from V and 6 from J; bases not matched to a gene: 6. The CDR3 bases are TGTGCCTGGACCGGACAGGCCGGCAATGAGCAGTTCTTC. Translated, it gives CAWTGQAGNEQFF.

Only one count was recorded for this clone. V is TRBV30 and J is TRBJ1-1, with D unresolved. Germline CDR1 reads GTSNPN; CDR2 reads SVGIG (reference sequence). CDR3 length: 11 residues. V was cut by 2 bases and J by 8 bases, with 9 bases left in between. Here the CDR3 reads CAWSLTREAFF. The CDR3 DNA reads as TGTGCCTGGAGTCTAACCAGGGAAGCTTTCTTT.

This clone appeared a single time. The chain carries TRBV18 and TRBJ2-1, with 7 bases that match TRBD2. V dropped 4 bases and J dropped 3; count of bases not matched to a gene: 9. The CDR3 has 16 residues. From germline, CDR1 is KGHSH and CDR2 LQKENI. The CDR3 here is CASSLGLTGGYNEQFF. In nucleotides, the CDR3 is TGTGCCAGCTCACTGGGACTAACGGGAGGCTACAATGAGCAGTTCTTC.

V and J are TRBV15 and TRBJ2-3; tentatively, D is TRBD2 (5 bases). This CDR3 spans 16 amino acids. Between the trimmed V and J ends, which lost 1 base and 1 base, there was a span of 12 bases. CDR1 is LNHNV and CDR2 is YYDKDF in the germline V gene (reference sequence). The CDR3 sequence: CATSRGLMSGTDTQYF. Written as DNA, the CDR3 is TGTGCCACCAGCAGAGGACTAATGAGCGGCACAGATACGCAGTATTTT.

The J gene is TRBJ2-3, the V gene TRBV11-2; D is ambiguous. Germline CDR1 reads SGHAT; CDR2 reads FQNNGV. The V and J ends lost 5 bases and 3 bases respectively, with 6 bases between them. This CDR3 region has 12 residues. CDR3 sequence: CASSRRTDTQYF. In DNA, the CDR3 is TGTGCCAGCAGCCGCCGGACAGATACGCAGTATTTT.

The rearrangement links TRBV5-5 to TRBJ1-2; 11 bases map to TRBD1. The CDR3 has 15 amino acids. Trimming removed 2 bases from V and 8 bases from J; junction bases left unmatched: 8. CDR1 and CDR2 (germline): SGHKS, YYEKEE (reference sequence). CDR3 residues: CASSLGQGAIDGYTF. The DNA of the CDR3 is TGTGCCAGCAGCTTAGGACAGGGGGCAATTGACGGCTACACCTTC.

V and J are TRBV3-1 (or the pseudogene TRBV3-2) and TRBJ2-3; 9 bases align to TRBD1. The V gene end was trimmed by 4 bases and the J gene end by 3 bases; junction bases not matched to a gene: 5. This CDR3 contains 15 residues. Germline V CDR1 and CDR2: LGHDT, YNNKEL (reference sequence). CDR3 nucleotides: TGTGCCAGCAGCCCCGGACAGGGGAGAACAGATACGCAGTATTTT. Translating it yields CASSPGQGRTDTQYF.

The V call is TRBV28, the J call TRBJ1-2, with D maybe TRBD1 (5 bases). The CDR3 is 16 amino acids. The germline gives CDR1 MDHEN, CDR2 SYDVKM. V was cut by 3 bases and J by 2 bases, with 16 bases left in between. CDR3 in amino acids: CASSLGEGWANYGYTF. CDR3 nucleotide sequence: TGTGCCAGCAGTTTGGGGGAGGGATGGGCGAACTATGGCTACACCTTC.

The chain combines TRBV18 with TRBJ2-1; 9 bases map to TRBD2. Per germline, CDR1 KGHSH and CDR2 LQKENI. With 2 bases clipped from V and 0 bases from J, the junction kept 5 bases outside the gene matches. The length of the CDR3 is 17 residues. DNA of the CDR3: TGTGCCAGCTCACCATTGGATAGCGGGAGCTCCTACAATGAGCAGTTCTTC. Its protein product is CASSPLDSGSSYNEQFF. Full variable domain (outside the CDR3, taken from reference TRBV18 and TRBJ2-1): NAGVMQNPRHLVRRRGQEARLRCSPMKGHSHVYWYRQLPEEGLKFMVYLQKENIIDESGMPKERFSAEFPKEGPSILRIQQVVRGDSAAYFCASSPLDSGSSYNEQFFGPGTRLTVL.

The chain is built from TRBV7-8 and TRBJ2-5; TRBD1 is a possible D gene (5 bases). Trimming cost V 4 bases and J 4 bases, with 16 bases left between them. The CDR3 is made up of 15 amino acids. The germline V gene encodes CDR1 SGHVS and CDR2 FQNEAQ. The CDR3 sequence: CASSYSTNRRETQYF. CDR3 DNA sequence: TGTGCCAGCAGCTATTCGACAAACAGGCGAGAGACCCAGTACTTC.

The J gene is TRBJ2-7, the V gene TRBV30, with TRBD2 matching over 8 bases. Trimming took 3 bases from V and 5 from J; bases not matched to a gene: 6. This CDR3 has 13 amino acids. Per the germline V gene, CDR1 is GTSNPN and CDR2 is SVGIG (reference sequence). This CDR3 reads CAWSPGLGHEQYF. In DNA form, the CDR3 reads TGTGCCTGGAGCCCGGGACTAGGTCACGAGCAGTACTTC. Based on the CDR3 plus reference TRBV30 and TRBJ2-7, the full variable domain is SQTIHQWPATLVQPVGSPLSLECTVEGTSNPNLYWYRQAAGRGLQLLFYSVGIGQISSEVPQNLSASRPQDRQFILSSKKLLLSDSGFYLCAWSPGLGHEQYFGPGTRLTVT.

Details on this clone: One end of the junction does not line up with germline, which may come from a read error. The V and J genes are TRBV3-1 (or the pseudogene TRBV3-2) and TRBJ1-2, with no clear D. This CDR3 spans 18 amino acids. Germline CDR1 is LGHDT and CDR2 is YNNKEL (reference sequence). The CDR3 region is CTSTLVSGPKPKCYGYTF. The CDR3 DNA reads TGTACCAGCACCCTTGTTTCGGGTCCAAAACCAAAATGCTATGGCTACACCTTT.

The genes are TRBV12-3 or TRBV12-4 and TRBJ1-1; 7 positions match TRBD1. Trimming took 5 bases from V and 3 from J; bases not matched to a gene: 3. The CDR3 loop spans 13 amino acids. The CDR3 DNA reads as TGTGCCAGCAGTGACAGGGCTTACACTGAAGCTTTCTTT. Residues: CASSDRAYTEAFF.

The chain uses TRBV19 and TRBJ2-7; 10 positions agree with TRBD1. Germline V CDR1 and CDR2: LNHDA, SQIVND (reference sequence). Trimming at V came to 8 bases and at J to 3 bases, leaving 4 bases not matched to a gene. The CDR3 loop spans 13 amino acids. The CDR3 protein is CASRRTGGYEQYF. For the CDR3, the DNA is TGTGCCAGTCGTAGGACAGGGGGCTACGAGCAGTACTTC.

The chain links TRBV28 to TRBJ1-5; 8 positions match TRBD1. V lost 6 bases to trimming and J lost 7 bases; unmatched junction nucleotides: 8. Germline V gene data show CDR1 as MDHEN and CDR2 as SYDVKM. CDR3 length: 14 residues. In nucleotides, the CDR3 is TGTGCCAGCAGCGCTCAGGGGGCTAGGCAGCCCCAGCATTTT. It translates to CASSAQGARQPQHF.

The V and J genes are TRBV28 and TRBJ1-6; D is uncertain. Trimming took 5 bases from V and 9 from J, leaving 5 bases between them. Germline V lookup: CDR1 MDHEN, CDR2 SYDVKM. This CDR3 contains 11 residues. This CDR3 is CASSQASPLHF. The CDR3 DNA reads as TGTGCCAGCAGTCAAGCTTCACCCCTCCACTTT.

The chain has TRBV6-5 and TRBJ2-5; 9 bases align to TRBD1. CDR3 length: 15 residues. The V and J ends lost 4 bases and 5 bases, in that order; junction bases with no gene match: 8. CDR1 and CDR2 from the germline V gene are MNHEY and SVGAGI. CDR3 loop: CASSFGTGRVETQYF. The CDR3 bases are TGTGCCAGCAGTTTTGGGACAGGGAGGGTTGAGACCCAGTACTTC.

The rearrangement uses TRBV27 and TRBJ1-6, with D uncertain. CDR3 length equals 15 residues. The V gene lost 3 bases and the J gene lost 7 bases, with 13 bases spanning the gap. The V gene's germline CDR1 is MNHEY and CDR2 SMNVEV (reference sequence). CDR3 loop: CASSFERGFNSPLHF. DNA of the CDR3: TGTGCCAGCAGTTTTGAGCGGGGTTTCAATTCACCCCTCCACTTT.

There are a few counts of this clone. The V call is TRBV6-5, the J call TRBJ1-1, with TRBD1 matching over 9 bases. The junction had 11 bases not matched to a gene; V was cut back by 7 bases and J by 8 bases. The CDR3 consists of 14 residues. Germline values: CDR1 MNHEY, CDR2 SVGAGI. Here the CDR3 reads CASIDRGFNFEAFF. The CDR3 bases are TGTGCCAGCATAGACAGGGGGTTTAACTTCGAAGCTTTCTTT.

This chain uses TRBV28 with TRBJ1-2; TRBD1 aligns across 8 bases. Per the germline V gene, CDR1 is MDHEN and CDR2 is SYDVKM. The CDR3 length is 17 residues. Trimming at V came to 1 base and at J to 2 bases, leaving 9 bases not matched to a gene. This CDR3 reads CASSLSRQGPANYGYTF. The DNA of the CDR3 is TGTGCCAGCAGTTTATCCCGACAGGGGCCCGCGAACTATGGCTACACCTTC.

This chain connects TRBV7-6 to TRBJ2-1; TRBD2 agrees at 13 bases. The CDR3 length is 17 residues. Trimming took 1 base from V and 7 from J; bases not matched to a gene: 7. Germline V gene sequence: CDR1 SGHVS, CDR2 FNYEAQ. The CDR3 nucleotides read TGTGCCAGCAGCTTAGAACTAGCGGGAGGGTCGGGAAATGAGCAGTTCTTC. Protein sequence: CASSLELAGGSGNEQFF.

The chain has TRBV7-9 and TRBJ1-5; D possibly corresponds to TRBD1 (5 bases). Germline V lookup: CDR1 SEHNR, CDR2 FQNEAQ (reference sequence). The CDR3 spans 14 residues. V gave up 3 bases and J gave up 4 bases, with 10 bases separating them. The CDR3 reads CASSFKDTNQPQHF. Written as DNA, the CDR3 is TGTGCCAGCAGCTTTAAGGACACAAATCAGCCCCAGCATTTT.

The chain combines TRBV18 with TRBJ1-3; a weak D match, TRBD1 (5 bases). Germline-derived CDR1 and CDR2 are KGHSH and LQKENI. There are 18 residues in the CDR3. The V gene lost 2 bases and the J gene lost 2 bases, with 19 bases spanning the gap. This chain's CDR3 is CASSPLSLQGLAGNTIYF. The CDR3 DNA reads TGTGCCAGCTCACCATTGAGTCTTCAGGGACTAGCTGGAAACACCATATATTTT.

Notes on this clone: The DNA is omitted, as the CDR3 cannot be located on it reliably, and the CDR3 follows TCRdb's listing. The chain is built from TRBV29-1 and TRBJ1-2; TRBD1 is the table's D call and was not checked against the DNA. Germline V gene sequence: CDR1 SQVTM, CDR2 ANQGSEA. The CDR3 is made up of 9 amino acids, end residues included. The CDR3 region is CSVGTGNTF.

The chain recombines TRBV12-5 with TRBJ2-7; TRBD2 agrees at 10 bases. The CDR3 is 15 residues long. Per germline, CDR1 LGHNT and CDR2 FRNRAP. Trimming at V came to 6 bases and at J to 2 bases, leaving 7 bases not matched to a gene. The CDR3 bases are TGTGCTAGTGGCAAACTAGCGGGGACCCCCTACGAGCAGTACTTC. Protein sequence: CASGKLAGTPYEQYF.

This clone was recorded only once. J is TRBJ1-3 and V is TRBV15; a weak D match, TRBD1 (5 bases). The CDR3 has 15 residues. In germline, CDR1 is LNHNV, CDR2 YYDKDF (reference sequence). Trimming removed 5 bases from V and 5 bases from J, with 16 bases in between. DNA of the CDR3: TGTGCCACCAGCTGGGGGGTAGGGACCCGAAACACCATATATTTT. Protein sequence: CATSWGVGTRNTIYF.

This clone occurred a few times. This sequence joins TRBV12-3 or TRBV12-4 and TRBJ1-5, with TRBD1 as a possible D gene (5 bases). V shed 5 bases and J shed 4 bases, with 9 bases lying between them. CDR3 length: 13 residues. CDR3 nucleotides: TGTGCCAGCAGTCCCCGACAGAATCAGCCCCAGCATTTT. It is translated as CASSPRQNQPQHF.

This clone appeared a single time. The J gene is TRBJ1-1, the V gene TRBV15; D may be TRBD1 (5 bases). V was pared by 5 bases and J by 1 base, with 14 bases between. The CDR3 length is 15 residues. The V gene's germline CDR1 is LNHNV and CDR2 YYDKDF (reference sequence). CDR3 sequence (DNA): TGTGCCACCAGCCGTTCCCAGGGCTGGAACACTGAAGCTTTCTTT. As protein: CATSRSQGWNTEAFF.

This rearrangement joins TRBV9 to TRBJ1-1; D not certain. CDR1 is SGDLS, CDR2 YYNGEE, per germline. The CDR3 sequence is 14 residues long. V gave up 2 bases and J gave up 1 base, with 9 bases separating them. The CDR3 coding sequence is TGTGCCAGCAGCGTGATTGCGGGGAACACTGAAGCTTTCTTT. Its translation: CASSVIAGNTEAFF. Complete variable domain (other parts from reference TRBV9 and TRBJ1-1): DSGVTQTPKHLITATGQRVTLRCSPRSGDLSVYWYQQSLDQGLQFLIQYYNGEERAKGNILERFSAQQFPDLHSELNLSSLELGDSALYFCASSVIAGNTEAFFGQGTRLTVV.

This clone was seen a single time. The CDR3 region is CASRLVSGSNTEAFF. For the CDR3, the DNA is TGTGCAAGTCGCTTAGTTTCAGGTTCGAACACTGAAGCTTTCTTT. This chain links TRBV12-2 with TRBJ1-1; no DNA check was done on the table's D call, TRBD1. TRBV12-2 is a pseudogene. The CDR3 spans 15 residues.